Listed below are T cell receptor beta chains from one sample, sequenced in a study of shared clonotypes between healthy human individuals. Sequencing used immunoSEQ multiplex PCR; TCRdb keeps in-frame clones, though not all of them. The table shows 400,000 to 600,000 clones, with roughly 79% occurring only once. Input material: PBMCs. The receptors here all came from a woman aged 40 to 50 in good health. Some clones in this sample may be carry-over from other donors' samples. CDR3s include the opening cysteine and the closing phenylalanine or tryptophan. D genes are given only for firm matches. Clone size is shown for a subset of rows, as once, few, many or a class of expanded clone.

abundance	d_gene	j_gene	v_gene	CDR3nt	CDR3aa
.	TRBD2	TRBJ2-1	TRBV7-3	TGTGCCAGCAGCCTCGGAGCGGGGGGCGGCAATGAGCAGTTCTTC	CASSLGAGGGNEQFF
.	.	TRBJ1-4	TRBV2	TGTGCCAGCAGTGACAGGGCCAATGAAAAACTGTTTTTT	CASSDRANEKLFF
.	.	TRBJ2-5	TRBV7-2	TGTGCCAGCAGCTTAGCCGTGACACAAGAGACCCAGTACTTC	CASSLAVTQETQYF
.	TRBD2	TRBJ2-3	TRBV7-9	TGTGCCAGCAGCTTAGCGACTAGCTCCGGCACAGATACGCAGTATTTT	CASSLATSSGTDTQYF
.	TRBD1	TRBJ1-1	TRBV11-3	TGTGCCAGCAGCTTAGGACAGGGAGTGAACACTGAAGCTTTCTTT	CASSLGQGVNTEAFF
.	TRBD1	TRBJ2-7	TRBV7-8	TGTGCCAGCAGCTCGACAGGGTTCTCCTACGAGCAGTACTTC	CASSSTGFSYEQYF
.	.	TRBJ1-3	TRBV28	TGTGCCAGCAGTTTTTGGGGGGGCTACAAACTGTACCCCTCTGGAAACACCATATATTTT	CASSFWGGYKLYPSGNTIYF
.	.	TRBJ2-1	TRBV7-9	TGTGCCAGCAGCTTAGCTCGGAGCTCCTACAATGAGCAGTTCTTC	CASSLARSSYNEQFF
.	.	TRBJ2-3	TRBV7-2	TGTGCCAGCAGCCCCGACAGCCTCGGGACAGATACGCAGTATTTT	CASSPDSLGTDTQYF
.	TRBD2	TRBJ2-7	TRBV11-3	TGTGCCAGCAGCTTAGGAGGGACTAGCGGGAGGTCGATAGGGAACGAGCAGTACTTC	CASSLGGTSGRSIGNEQYF
once	.	TRBJ2-6	TRBV2	TGTGCCAGCAGTGGCCAGAGGTGGGAACCCGGGGCCAACGTCCTGACTTTC	CASSGQRWEPGANVLTF
.	TRBD2	TRBJ2-7	TRBV2	TGTGCCAGCAGGGGAACTAGCGGGAGAGTGGAAGAGCAGTACTTC	CASRGTSGRVEEQYF
.	.	TRBJ2-5	TRBV7-2	TGTGCCAGCAGCCCTGATGCGGGGACCCAGTACTTC	CASSPDAGTQYF
.	TRBD2	TRBJ2-7	TRBV9	TGTGCCAGCAGCGTAGGCCTAGCGGGAGCCTACGAGCAGTACTTC	CASSVGLAGAYEQYF
once	.	TRBJ1-4	TRBV5-4	TGTGCCAGCAGCTGGGGGCTACAGGGCTCTGGTGAAAAACTGTTTTTT	CASSWGLQGSGEKLFF
many	TRBD2	TRBJ2-1	TRBV7-2	TGTGCCTCTAGCGGGAGGGCCTACAATGAGCAGTTCTTC	CASSGRAYNEQFF
.	TRBD1	TRBJ2-2	TRBV7-9	TGTGCCAGCACCCCCTTTGGGCAAGGACAGGGGACCGGGGAGCTGTTTTTT	CASTPFGQGQGTGELFF
once	TRBD2	TRBJ2-5	TRBV7-2	TGTGCCAGCAGAGCGGGAGGGGGAGAGACCCAGTACTTC	CASRAGGGETQYF
.	.	TRBJ2-5	TRBV9	TGTGCCAGCAGCGTCGGCGGCAATGGGCCGGAGACCCAGTACTTC	CASSVGGNGPETQYF
.	TRBD2	TRBJ2-7	TRBV5-1	TGCGCCAGCCGACTAGCTGCCGCCGAGCAGTACTTC	CASRLAAAEQYF
many	.	TRBJ1-1	TRBV29-1	TGCAGCGGCGCTACAGGGATGAACACTGAAGCTTTCTTT	CSGATGMNTEAFF
.	TRBD2	TRBJ2-7	TRBV7-2	TGTGCCAGCACCTCCGGGACTAGCGGAAACTACGAGCAGTACTTC	CASTSGTSGNYEQYF
once	.	TRBJ2-7	TRBV30	TGTGCCTGGCGGGCGGGGAGCAACTCCTACGAGCAGTACTTC	CAWRAGSNSYEQYF
.	.	TRBJ2-5	TRBV5-4	TGTGCCAGCAGCTTTTGGCCGCAAGAGACCCAGTACTTC	CASSFWPQETQYF
.	.	TRBJ1-5	TRBV4-1	TGCGCCAGCAGCCTTCAAGGACTACCCAATCAGCCCCAGCATTTT	CASSLQGLPNQPQHF
.	.	TRBJ1-1	TRBV2	TGTGCCAGCAGCCCCGGACGGCTGAACACTGAAGCTTTCTTT	CASSPGRLNTEAFF
.	.	TRBJ2-7	TRBV4-2	TGTGCCAGCAGCCAAGGCCCACTGAGGTACGAGCAGTACTTC	CASSQGPLRYEQYF
.	.	TRBJ2-5	TRBV2	TGTGCCAGCAGTGATCTAGCGAAAGAGACCCAGTACTTC	CASSDLAKETQYF
.	.	TRBJ2-2	TRBV4-2	TGTGCCAGCAGCCAAGATTTCGGGGGCACCGGGGAGCTGTTTTTT	CASSQDFGGTGELFF
.	.	TRBJ1-2	TRBV14	TGTGCCAGCAGCCAATATCGGGAGGGATCTGGCTACACCTTC	CASSQYREGSGYTF
.	.	TRBJ2-1	TRBV10-3	TGTGCCATCAAACAAGCGTATGAGCAGTTCTTC	CAIKQAYEQFF
.	.	TRBJ2-7	TRBV18	TGTGCCAGCTCACCATTACTAGCCCGTTCCTACGAGCAGTACTTC	CASSPLLARSYEQYF